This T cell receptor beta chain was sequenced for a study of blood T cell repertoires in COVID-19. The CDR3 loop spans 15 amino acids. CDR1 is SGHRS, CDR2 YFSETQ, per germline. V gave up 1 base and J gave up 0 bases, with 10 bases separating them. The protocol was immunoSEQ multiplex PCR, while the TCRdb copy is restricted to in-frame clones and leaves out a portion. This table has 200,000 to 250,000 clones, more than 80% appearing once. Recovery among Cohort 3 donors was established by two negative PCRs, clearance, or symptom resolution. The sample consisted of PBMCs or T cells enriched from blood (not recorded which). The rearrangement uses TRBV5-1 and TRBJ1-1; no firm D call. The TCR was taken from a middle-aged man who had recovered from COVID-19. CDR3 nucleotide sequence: TGCGCCAGCAGCTTGTCTCAGCGGGTGAACACTGAAGCTTTCTTT. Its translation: CASSLSQRVNTEAFF.